This T cell receptor beta chain was found in a study of long-term antiretroviral therapy in people with HIV (dated 2022 in TCRdb). A note on the overall study: The earliest samples were collected roughly a decade before the 2015 WHO recommendation for immediate ART, at a time when ART was usually postponed until CD4 counts fell. No cross-contamination during QIAcube processing was seen in test extractions of a monoclonal T-cell line run alongside a few dozen polyclonal samples. A retrospective serial study tested whether ART initiation and durable HIV suppression were associated with changes in peripheral blood TRB repertoire composition and diversity. About 35% of the 30 participants with HIV were female. The cohort contributed about 200 cryopreserved PBMC samples from about 29 adults with confirmed HIV infection, collected serially over a mean of roughly 6 years (range 1-12).

Inclusion was restricted to participants for whom at least one PBMC sample before ART initiation and at least two post-ART samples were available. Every participant with HIV received treatment in the United States of America. Before DNA extraction, cryopreserved samples of about 0.95-11 million PBMC were thawed and washed. At the time of the earliest PBMC sample for each participant with HIV, ages ranged from roughly 20 to 60 years. Per participant, PBMC samples came from 1-4 timepoints prior to ART initiation and 2-8 timepoints following ART initiation, for a median of 7 samples. For every participant, serial HIV viral load, CD4+ T-cell count, ART history and demographic data were obtained. Genomic DNA was extracted from unsorted PBMC with a Qiagen kit on a QIAcube, processed in batches of 12 samples. The immunoSEQ hsTCRB v3.0 assay was used at survey level resolution for TRB variable region sequencing. The target sequencing depth for TRB was roughly 40,000-50,000 T-cell genomes per sample. TRB libraries were pooled and sequenced on an Illumina MiSeq using a v3 150-cycle kit. As for the authors' bioinformatics: Analysis of repertoires was carried out in R inside a reproducible Nextflow workflow spanning QC, data transformation and analysis. LymphoSeq2, an R package for exploring AIRR-Seq data, was used to implement custom analyses. Several samples that yielded fewer than 5000 total TRB sequences were excluded, so that under 200 HIV repertoires were analyzed. Among the roughly 200 retained HIV repertoires, some 60 were collected before ART initiation and 120 to 130 were collected after ART initiation. Repertoires were downsampled to 5000 TRB nucleotide sequences, and summary statistics were averaged over 100 downsampling iterations. Only TRB sequences with CDR3 regions of at least seven amino acids were retained for analysis. Two measures captured diversity: a Shannon entropy-derived clonality score and the Gini coefficient. Repertoire networks linked the top 5000 CDR3 amino acid sequences whenever two sequences differed by an edit distance of one. Antigen specificity groups and MHC restriction were predicted for TRB CDR3 amino acid sequences with GLIPH2. To flag known associations with CMV, EBV, HIV or tissue antigens, CDR3 amino acid sequences were compared against VDJdb and McPAS-TCR. Pre-ART, post-ART and control groups were compared with Wilcoxon signed-rank tests and Holm-Bonferroni correction. What TCRdb holds here is the immuneACCESS table cut down to in-frame rearrangements. Part of the clones is not present; checked against another copy, under half of the missing clones reflect an unresolved V gene, and the others are unexplained. The V and J calls and the clone size are those of that table, but D and trimming were determined from the DNA. This sample comprises 25,000 to 30,000 clones, more than 75% of them detected only once. The ten most abundant clones make up 4.1% of the sample.

Overall results and qualifications from the work: Samples dated from the mid-2000s to the late 2010s, and the ART regimens used may be less effective than current ones. Because pre-ART samples had limited cell numbers, profiling was done on unsorted PBMC rather than on sorted CD4+ and CD8+ T cells. Inferences about post-ART repertoire changes are limited because no data were available on ART adherence, viral resistance or therapy changes. A significant increase in TRB diversity was found to be associated with ART initiation, although TRB diversity was observed to remain significantly below that of transplant donor controls even after long-term ART. Expanded TRB clones identified before ART initiation dominated the repertoire across all time points, though the dominance fluctuated and decreased in many PLHIV after ART. Limited PBMC availability meant only the TCR beta chain was sequenced, without alpha chain pairing. HIV repertoires had narrower CDR3 length ranges than controls, and the network structure suggested an antigen-experienced repertoire that shifted only slightly toward naive after ART.

V was cut back by 6 bases and J by 3 bases, leaving a gap of 9 bases between them. Via the germline V gene, CDR1 is SQVTM and CDR2 ANQGSEA. The CDR3 starts with the cysteine, ends with the phenylalanine, and has 13 residues. Kept here is only the CDR3 DNA, which spans 39 bases and is read in frame from base 1. Concerning this clone: No antigen is known for it. It has no much larger one-base neighbor in the sample; base qualities were not kept.

The sample in question was unsorted PBMCs, obtained 0.5 years after starting antiretroviral therapy. The rearrangement joined TRBV29-1 to TRBJ2-6; no D gene can be assigned with confidence. The sequence came from a woman aged 18-30 years with HIV. The DNA sequence reads TGCAGCGTGAGACCGGATGGGGCCAACGTCCTGACTTTC. Its amino acids are CSVRPDGANVLTF.